Below are 21 T cell receptor beta chains sequenced from a single sample in a study of blood T cell repertoires in COVID-19 (TCRdb year 2020). The library was generated by the immunoSEQ multiplex PCR assay. Not all clones reach the TCRdb copy of this immuneACCESS table, which keeps in-frame sequences only. Checked studies attribute under half of the gap to unresolved V genes and leave the rest unexplained. The sample contains a few hundred thousand clones, roughly 90% of them found a single time. 0.9% to 1.2% of the sample is held by the ten biggest clonotypes. Sequenced sample: PBMCs or T cells enriched from blood (not recorded which). The origin of the receptors is a woman under 40 who had recovered from COVID-19.

CDR3 bases: TGTGCCAGTAGTCCTCCCCCGGGACAGGGGAATAAAGATACGCAGTATTTT. It is translated as CASSPPPGQGNKDTQYF. The V gene is TRBV19, the J gene TRBJ2-3, with 10 bases matching TRBD1. Germline CDR1 LNHDA, CDR2 SQIVND (reference sequence). With V trimmed by 5 bases and J by 5 bases, 13 bases remained unmatched. There are 17 residues in the CDR3.

The chain links TRBV28 to TRBJ1-5; 8 bases fit TRBD1. Germline loops: CDR1 MDHEN, CDR2 SYDVKM. With 5 bases clipped from V and 2 bases from J, the junction kept 11 bases outside the gene matches. The CDR3 is made up of 17 amino acids. Written as DNA, the CDR3 is TGTGCCAGCAGTCCCGGGCAGGGGGCCCTTGGCAATCAGCCCCAGCATTTT. Its protein product is CASSPGQGALGNQPQHF. The variable domain in full, completed from reference TRBV28 and TRBJ1-5, reads DVKVTQSSRYLVKRTGEKVFLECVQDMDHENMFWYRQDPGLGLRLIYFSYDVKMKEKGDIPEGYSVSREKKERFSLILESASTNQTSMYLCASSPGQGALGNQPQHFGDGTRLSIL.

This clone showed up just a few times. The V and J genes are TRBV3-1 (or the pseudogene TRBV3-2) and TRBJ2-7; no reliable D call. In germline, CDR1 is LGHDT, CDR2 YNNKEL (reference sequence). This CDR3 spans 13 amino acids. Trimming left V 4 bases short and J 0 bases short, with 7 bases between. CDR3 DNA sequence: TGTGCCAGCAGCCTCGACAACTCCTACGAGCAGTACTTC. Its translation: CASSLDNSYEQYF.

V usage is TRBV28 and J usage is TRBJ2-2, with 7 positions matching TRBD1. This CDR3 has 18 residues. Germline values: CDR1 MDHEN, CDR2 SYDVKM. Trimming at V came to 3 bases and at J to 6 bases, leaving 16 bases not matched to a gene. The CDR3 here is CASSFATRQGIVSGELFF. In DNA, the CDR3 is TGTGCCAGCAGTTTTGCCACGCGACAGGGTATCGTCTCCGGGGAGCTGTTTTTT.

The gene calls are TRBV19 and TRBJ1-5; D is unclear. CDR3 length: 13 residues. V was trimmed by 10 bases and J by 1 base, leaving 11 bases between them. Per the germline V gene, CDR1 is LNHDA and CDR2 is SQIVND (reference sequence). The CDR3 loop reads CATEQSSNQPQHF. As DNA, the CDR3 is TGTGCCACAGAACAGTCGAGCAATCAGCCCCAGCATTTT.

The chain has TRBV18 and TRBJ2-7; 8 nucleotides agree with TRBD1. Losses at the gene ends were 3 bases for V and 6 bases for J; bases not matched to a gene: 7. The CDR3 runs to 14 residues. The V gene's germline CDR1 is KGHSH and CDR2 LQKENI. CDR3 in DNA: TGTGCCAGCTCACCGGACAGGGAACCCTTCGAGCAGTACTTC. Translating it yields CASSPDREPFEQYF.

V usage is TRBV7-2 and J usage is TRBJ2-7; possibly TRBD2 for D (5 bases). V lost 4 bases and J 4 bases, leaving 20 bases between the germline ends. The germline V gene encodes CDR1 SGHTA and CDR2 FQGNSA. This CDR3 region has 16 residues. The CDR3 DNA sequence: TGTGCCAGCAGCTCAGCCCCCACCCGGGGTGGGTACGAGCAGTACTTC. Protein sequence: CASSSAPTRGGYEQYF.

This chain joins TRBV29-1 and TRBJ2-2; possibly TRBD2 for D (6 bases). The germline V gene encodes CDR1 SQVTM and CDR2 ANQGSEA. The CDR3 extends over 13 amino acids. V lost 5 bases and J 4 bases, leaving 11 bases between the germline ends. The CDR3 DNA follows: TGCAGCGTTCGGCTGGGAGGCACCGGGGAGCTGTTTTTT. Its protein product is CSVRLGGTGELFF.

V gene TRBV3-1 (or the pseudogene TRBV3-2) combines with J gene TRBJ1-5; maybe TRBD1 (6 bases). The length of the CDR3 is 14 residues. Germline V gene lookup returns CDR1 LGHDT and CDR2 YNNKEL (reference sequence). Trimming left V 1 base short and J 7 bases short, with 11 bases between. The chain's CDR3 is CASSQGRGGQPQHF. CDR3 in DNA: TGTGCCAGCAGCCAAGGCAGGGGCGGGCAGCCCCAGCATTTT.

The V gene is TRBV5-8, the J gene TRBJ1-3; D remains unclear. The V end was cut by 0 bases, the J end by 8 bases, with 21 bases between. The CDR3 is made up of 17 amino acids. Germline CDR1 reads SGHTS; CDR2 reads YDEGEE. The CDR3 reads CASSLAWGDRGGDTIYF. CDR3 DNA sequence: TGTGCCAGCAGCTTGGCCTGGGGAGACCGCGGTGGGGACACCATATATTTT.

The sample holds one count of this clone. This rearrangement joins TRBV6-5 to TRBJ2-7; tentative D call: TRBD1 (6 bases). V lost 6 bases, J lost 4 bases, and 13 bases lay in between. The V gene's germline CDR1 is MNHEY and CDR2 SVGAGI. There are 13 residues in the CDR3. The CDR3 sequence is CASRGTGTYEQYF. CDR3 in DNA: TGTGCCAGCAGGGGAACAGGGACGTACGAGCAGTACTTC.

The chain carries TRBV10-3 and TRBJ2-4; 9 bases line up with TRBD2. The CDR3 is made up of 16 amino acids. V was clipped by 4 bases and J by 0 bases; unmatched bases: 4. Germline values: CDR1 ENHRY, CDR2 SYGVKD. Here the CDR3 reads CAISAHSGGAKNIQYF. The DNA for the CDR3 is TGTGCCATCAGTGCCCATAGCGGGGGAGCCAAAAACATTCAGTACTTC.

This clone was seen more than once but under ten times. The J gene is TRBJ1-5, the V gene TRBV28; D is ambiguous. CDR3 length: 14 residues. Between the trimmed V and J ends, which lost 2 bases and 5 bases, there was a span of 10 bases. Looked up from germline, CDR1 is MDHEN and CDR2 is SYDVKM. This CDR3 reads CASSLRRLDQPQHF. The DNA of the CDR3 is TGTGCCAGCAGTTTACGGAGACTGGATCAGCCCCAGCATTTT.

V gene TRBV6-5 combines with J gene TRBJ2-3; 11 positions agree with TRBD2. From germline, CDR1 is MNHEY and CDR2 SVGAGI. Losses at the gene ends were 9 bases for V and 1 base for J; bases not matched to a gene: 6. The CDR3 contains 15 residues. The CDR3 nucleotides are TGTGCCAGTTCGCTACTAGCGGGGGGCACAGATACGCAGTATTTT. This translates into CASSLLAGGTDTQYF.

This clone showed up just once. The chain couples TRBV6-4 to TRBJ2-1; perhaps TRBD1 as D (7 bases). The CDR3 is 13 amino acids. V dropped 2 bases and J dropped 6 bases, with 8 bases sitting between them. In germline, CDR1 is MRHNA, CDR2 SNTAGT. CDR3 coding DNA: TGTGCCAGCAGTGACCAGGGGGGCAATGAGCAGTTCTTC. This translates into CASSDQGGNEQFF.

The CDR3 DNA reads TGCGCCAGCAGCCAAGCTAGACAGGGTTTTAACTATGGCTACACCTTC. This sequence encodes CASSQARQGFNYGYTF. J is TRBJ1-2 and V is TRBV4-3, with 7 bases fitting TRBD1. The junction had 6 bases not matched to a gene; V was cut back by 1 base and J by 1 base. Germline V gives CDR1 LGHNA, CDR2 YSLEER. The CDR3 is made up of 16 amino acids.

CDR3 nucleotides: TGTGCCAGCAGTTTAGACAGGGGAGACACCGGGGAGCTGTTTTTT. Amino acid sequence: CASSLDRGDTGELFF. The rearrangement joins TRBV27 to TRBJ2-2, with 8 bases fitting TRBD1. The CDR3 has 15 residues. V shed 2 bases, J shed 3 bases, and the junction held 2 bases outside the gene matches. Germline V gene data show CDR1 as MNHEY and CDR2 as SMNVEV (reference sequence).

The gene calls are TRBV5-1 and TRBJ1-1; D may be TRBD1 (6 bases). Germline CDR1 SGHRS, CDR2 YFSETQ. This CDR3 has 17 amino acids. V was pared by 3 bases and J by 1 base, with 19 bases between. The CDR3 here is CASSSTYTGQRNTEAFF. DNA of the CDR3: TGCGCCAGCAGCTCCACCTACACGGGACAACGGAACACTGAAGCTTTCTTT. The complete variable domain, with remaining parts taken from reference TRBV5-1 and TRBJ1-1, reads KAGVTQTPRYLIKTRGQQVTLSCSPISGHRSVSWYQQTPGQGLQFLFEYFSETQRNKGNFPGRFSGRQFSNSRSEMNVSTLELGDSALYLCASSSTYTGQRNTEAFFGQGTRLTVV.

Notes on this clone: Distinct nucleotide sequences in the sample also encode this CDR3. The chain links TRBV11-2 to TRBJ2-3; D is uncertain. Germline V gives CDR1 SGHAT, CDR2 FQNNGV. The CDR3 sequence is 16 residues long. V lost 0 bases and J lost 1, with 11 bases in between. CDR3 sequence reads: CASSLDSGGGTDTQYF. In DNA form, the CDR3 reads TGTGCCAGCAGCTTAGATAGTGGCGGAGGCACAGATACGCAGTATTTT.

The sample holds one count of this clone. The V gene is TRBV19, the J gene TRBJ2-1; 11 positions agree with TRBD2. Germline V gives CDR1 LNHDA, CDR2 SQIVND (reference sequence). V was clipped by 3 bases and J by 0 bases; unmatched bases: 4. The CDR3 loop spans 17 amino acids. CDR3 coding DNA: TGTGCCAGTAGTATCACTAGCGGGGGTAGCTCCTACAATGAGCAGTTCTTC. Translated: CASSITSGGSSYNEQFF.

The J gene is TRBJ2-2, the V gene TRBV3-1 (or the pseudogene TRBV3-2); D possibly corresponds to TRBD1 (5 bases). The CDR3 extends over 15 amino acids. Germline CDR1 and CDR2: LGHDT and YNNKEL (reference sequence). With 1 base removed from V and 3 bases from J, the gap between germline ends came to 9 bases. CDR3 amino acids: CASSQARVDTGELFF. CDR3 nucleotide sequence: TGTGCCAGCAGCCAAGCCAGGGTGGACACCGGGGAGCTGTTTTTT.